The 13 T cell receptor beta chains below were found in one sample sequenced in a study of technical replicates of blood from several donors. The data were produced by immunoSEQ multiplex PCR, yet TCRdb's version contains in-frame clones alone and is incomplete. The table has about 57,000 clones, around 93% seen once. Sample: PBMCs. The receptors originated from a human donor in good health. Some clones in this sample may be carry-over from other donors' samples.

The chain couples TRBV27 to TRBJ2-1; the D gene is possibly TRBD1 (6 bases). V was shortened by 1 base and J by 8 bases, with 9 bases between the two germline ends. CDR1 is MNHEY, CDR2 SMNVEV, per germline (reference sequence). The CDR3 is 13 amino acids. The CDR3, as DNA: TGTGCCAGCAGTTTATTGGGGGCGGATGAGCAGTTCTTC. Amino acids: CASSLLGADEQFF.

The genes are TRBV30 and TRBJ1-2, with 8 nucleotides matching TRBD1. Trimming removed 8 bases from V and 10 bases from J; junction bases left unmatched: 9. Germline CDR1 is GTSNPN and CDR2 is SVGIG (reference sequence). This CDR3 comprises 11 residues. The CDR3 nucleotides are TGTGCCGGGGGTCGGGACAGGTCCTACACCTTC. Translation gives CAGGRDRSYTF.

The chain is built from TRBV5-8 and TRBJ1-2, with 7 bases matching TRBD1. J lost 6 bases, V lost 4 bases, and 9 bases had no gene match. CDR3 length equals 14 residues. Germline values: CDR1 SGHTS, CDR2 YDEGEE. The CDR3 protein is CASSPRTGGDGYTF. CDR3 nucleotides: TGTGCCAGCAGCCCGAGGACAGGCGGGGATGGCTACACCTTC.

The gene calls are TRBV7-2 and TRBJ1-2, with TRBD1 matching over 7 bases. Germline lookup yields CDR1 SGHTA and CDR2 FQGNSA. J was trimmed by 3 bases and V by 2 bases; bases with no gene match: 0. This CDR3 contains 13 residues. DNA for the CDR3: TGTGCCAGCAGCTTAACAGGGGACTATGGCTACACCTTC. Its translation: CASSLTGDYGYTF.

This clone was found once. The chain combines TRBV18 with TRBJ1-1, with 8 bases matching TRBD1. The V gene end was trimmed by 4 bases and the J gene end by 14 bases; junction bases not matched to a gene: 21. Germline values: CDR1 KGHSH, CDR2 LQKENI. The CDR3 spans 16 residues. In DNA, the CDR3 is TGTGCCAGCTCACTCGACAGGGGTTCGCCACTCTCGGAGGGGTTCTTT. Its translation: CASSLDRGSPLSEGFF. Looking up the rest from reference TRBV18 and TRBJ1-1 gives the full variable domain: NAGVMQNPRHLVRRRGQEARLRCSPMKGHSHVYWYRQLPEEGLKFMVYLQKENIIDESGMPKERFSAEFPKEGPSILRIQQVVRGDSAAYFCASSLDRGSPLSEGFFGQGTRLTVV.

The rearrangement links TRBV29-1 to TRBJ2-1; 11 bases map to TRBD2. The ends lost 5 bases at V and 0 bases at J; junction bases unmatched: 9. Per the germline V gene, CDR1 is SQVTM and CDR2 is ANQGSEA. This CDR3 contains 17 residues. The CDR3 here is CSVTRSSGRDSYNEQFF. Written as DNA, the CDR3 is TGCAGCGTTACCCGTAGTAGCGGGAGGGACTCCTACAATGAGCAGTTCTTC.

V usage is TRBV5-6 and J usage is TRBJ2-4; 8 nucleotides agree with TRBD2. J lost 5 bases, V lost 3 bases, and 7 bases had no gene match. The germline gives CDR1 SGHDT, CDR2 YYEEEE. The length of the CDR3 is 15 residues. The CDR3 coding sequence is TGTGCCAGCAGCTCAAAAGCGGGGGCCCAAAACATTCAGTACTTC. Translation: CASSSKAGAQNIQYF.

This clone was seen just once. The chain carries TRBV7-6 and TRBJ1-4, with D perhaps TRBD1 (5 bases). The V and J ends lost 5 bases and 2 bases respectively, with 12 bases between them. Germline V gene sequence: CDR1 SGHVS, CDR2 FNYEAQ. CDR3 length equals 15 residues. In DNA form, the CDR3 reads TGTGCCAGCAGCCCCACTCGACAGACTAATGAAAAACTGTTTTTT. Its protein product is CASSPTRQTNEKLFF.

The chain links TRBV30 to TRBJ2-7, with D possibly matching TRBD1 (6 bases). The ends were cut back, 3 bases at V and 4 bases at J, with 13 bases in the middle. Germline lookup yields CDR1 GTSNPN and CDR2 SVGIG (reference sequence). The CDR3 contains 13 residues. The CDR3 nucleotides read TGTGCCTGGAGGGCAGGGGCTTGGTACGAGCAGTACTTC. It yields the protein CAWRAGAWYEQYF.

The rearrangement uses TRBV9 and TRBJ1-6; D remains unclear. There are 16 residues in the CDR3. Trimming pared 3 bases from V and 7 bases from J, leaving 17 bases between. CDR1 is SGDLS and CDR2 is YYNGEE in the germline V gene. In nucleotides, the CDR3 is TGTGCCAGCAGCGACGTGGGCGGGCTGGGGAATTCACCCCTCCACTTT. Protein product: CASSDVGGLGNSPLHF. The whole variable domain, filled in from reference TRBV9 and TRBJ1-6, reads DSGVTQTPKHLITATGQRVTLRCSPRSGDLSVYWYQQSLDQGLQFLIQYYNGEERAKGNILERFSAQQFPDLHSELNLSSLELGDSALYFCASSDVGGLGNSPLHFGNGTRLTVT.

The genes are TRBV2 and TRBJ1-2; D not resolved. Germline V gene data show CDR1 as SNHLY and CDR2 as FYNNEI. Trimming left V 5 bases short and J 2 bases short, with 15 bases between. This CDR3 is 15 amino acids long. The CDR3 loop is CASSRDIEVNYGYTF. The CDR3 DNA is TGTGCCAGCAGTCGAGATATCGAAGTAAACTATGGCTACACCTTC.

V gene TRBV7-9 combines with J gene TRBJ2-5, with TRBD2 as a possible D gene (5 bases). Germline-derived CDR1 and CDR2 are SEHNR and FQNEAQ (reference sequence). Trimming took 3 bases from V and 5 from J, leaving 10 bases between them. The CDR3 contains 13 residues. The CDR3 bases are TGTGCCAGCAGCTTCGGGGTGAGGGAGACCCAGTACTTC. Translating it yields CASSFGVRETQYF.

In DNA, the CDR3 is TGTGCCAGCAGCGTAGAGGGGGCAGGACAGCCCCAGTACTTC. Its protein is CASSVEGAGQPQYF. The V and J genes are TRBV9 and TRBJ2-5, with 7 bases fitting TRBD1. Trimming at V came to 0 bases and at J to 9 bases, leaving 8 bases not matched to a gene. Germline V lookup: CDR1 SGDLS, CDR2 YYNGEE. The CDR3 spans 14 residues.